This T cell receptor (beta chain) derives from a study of OX40 agonist ivuxolimab in advanced cancers. Regarding the research as a whole: Ivuxolimab was an agonistic, fully human IgG2 monoclonal antibody directed against OX40 (CD134), a costimulatory receptor. Intravenous ivuxolimab was administered to patients every 2 weeks at six dose levels: 0.01, 0.1, 0.3, 1.5, 3 and 10 mg/kg. Among the roughly 52 dose-escalation patients, about 20 had hepatocellular carcinoma, 15 melanoma, 9 renal cell carcinoma and 9 head and neck cancer. A male proportion of around 83% and a mean age of 60 years, ranging from roughly 23 to 79, were recorded for the dose-escalation cohort. Prior anti-PD-1, anti-PD-L1 or anti-CTLA-4 therapy was permitted, and checkpoint inhibitors had been received by about 44% of dose-escalation patients. Three dose-escalation patients achieved partial responses, one with hepatocellular carcinoma and two with cutaneous melanoma. The point of sequencing TCRbeta in the periphery was to test whether ivuxolimab changed TCR sequence diversity and drove clonal T-cell expansion. The paper covers the monotherapy dose-escalation part of the phase I ivuxolimab trial, which included N ≈ 57 patients.

Per the germline V gene, KGHSH is the CDR1 and LQKENI is the CDR2. The CDR3 goes from the cysteine to the phenylalanine over 17 residues. The read is trimmed to its CDR3 DNA, 51 bases read in frame from base 1. V gives up 0 bases and J gives up 0 bases, and the segment between their germline ends measures 15 bases. The trial excluded patients who had a history of autoimmune disease or who were on systemic immunosuppression. Peripheral blood for TCR sequencing was collected from all dose cohorts at baseline, on cycle 4 day 1, and on cycle 7 day 1. Samples came from an open-label, multicenter, first-in-human phase I dose-escalation trial of ivuxolimab. The trial enrolled adults with locally advanced or metastatic head and neck squamous cell, hepatocellular, melanoma or renal cell carcinoma. Before TCR sequencing, CD4+ T cells and CD8+ T cells from peripheral blood were sorted into separate populations.

Study-wide conclusions, independent of this receptor: After ivuxolimab, expanded clones were on average more numerous among CD8+ T cells than among CD4+ T cells. Which antigens the clonally expanded peripheral T cells were specific for was not determined. Low levels of normalized T-cell clonal expansion were also shown by some nonresponding patients. At doses of 0.1 to 3.0 mg/kg, clonal expansion of both CD4+ and CD8+ blood T cells was observed from baseline to week 6. In partial responders in the 0.1-3.0 mg/kg groups, normalized peripheral clonal expansion was found to be among the lowest, especially among CD8+ T cells.

Note on this clone: It lacks a known antigen. No clone much larger than this one lies a single base away; base qualities are absent.

Genomic DNA was isolated from the sorted cells so that the TCRbeta CDR3 region could be sequenced. TCRbeta CDR3 regions were sequenced using the immunoSEQ Assay. TCRdb holds this immuneACCESS table with in-frame rearrangements only. Some clones are missing; in checked studies, unresolved V genes explain under half, and the rest has no known cause. Here the sample has about 130,000 clones; over 75% occur a single time. The ten largest make up 1.1% of the sample. The TCR comes from an adult with an advanced solid tumor such as melanoma, head and neck, liver or kidney cancer. The input for sequencing was CD4+ or CD8+ T cells sorted from blood, taken in a trial of the OX40 agonist ivuxolimab. The chain was built from TRBV18 and TRBJ2-7; the D gene is perhaps TRBD1, on 5 matching bases. The DNA reads TGTGCCAGCTCACCACCAGGTACAGGTCCGAGCTCCTACGAGCAGTACTTC. This codes for CASSPPGTGPSSYEQYF.